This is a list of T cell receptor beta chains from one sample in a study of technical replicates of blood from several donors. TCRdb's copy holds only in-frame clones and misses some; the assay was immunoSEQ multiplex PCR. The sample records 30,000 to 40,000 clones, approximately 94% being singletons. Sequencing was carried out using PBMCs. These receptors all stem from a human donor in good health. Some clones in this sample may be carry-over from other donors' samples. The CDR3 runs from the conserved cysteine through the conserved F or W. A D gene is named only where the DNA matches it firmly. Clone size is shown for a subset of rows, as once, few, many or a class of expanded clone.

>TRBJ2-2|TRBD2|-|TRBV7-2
TGTGCCAGCAGCCCGGGACTAGCGGACGTCGGGGAGCTGTTTTTT
CASSPGLADVGELFF
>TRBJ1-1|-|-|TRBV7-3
TGTGCCAGCAGCTTATATGGGCGAGATGGAGCTTTCTTT
CASSLYGRDGAFF
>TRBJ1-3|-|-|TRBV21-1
TGTGCCAGCAGCAAAGCGGTCAGGGTGTGCTCTGGAAACACCATATATTTT
CASSKAVRVCSGNTIYF
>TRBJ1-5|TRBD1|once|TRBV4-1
TGCGCCAGCAGCCAAGGGCCGGGACAGAGCAATCAGCCCCAGCATTTT
CASSQGPGQSNQPQHF
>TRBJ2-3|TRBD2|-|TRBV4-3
TGCGCCAGCAGCCAAAGTTTTAGCGGGGGTCCAGATACGCAGTATTTT
CASSQSFSGGPDTQYF
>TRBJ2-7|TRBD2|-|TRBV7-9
TGTGCCAGCAGCTTAACCGGCGGGAGTTACGAGCAGTACTTC
CASSLTGGSYEQYF
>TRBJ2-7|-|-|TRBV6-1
TGTGCCAGCAGTGAAGCGCTGGAGGCCGAGCAGTACTTC
CASSEALEAEQYF
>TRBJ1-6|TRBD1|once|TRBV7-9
TGTGCCAGCACCTGGGACAGGGGTAATTCACCCCTCCACTTT
CASTWDRGNSPLHF
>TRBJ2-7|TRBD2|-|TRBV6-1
TGTGCCAGCAGTGAATCGCCTAGCGGGAGCTACGAGCAGTACTTC
CASSESPSGSYEQYF
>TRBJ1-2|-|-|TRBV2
TGTGCCAGCAGTTATACCGGGACAACAAACTATGGCTACACCTTC
CASSYTGTTNYGYTF
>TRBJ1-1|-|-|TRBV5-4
TGTGCCAGCAGCCAAGGGGCGATGAACACTGAAGCTTTCTTT
CASSQGAMNTEAFF
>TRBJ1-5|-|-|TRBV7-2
TGTGCCAGCAGCTTTCAGGATTTCAATCAGCCCCAGCATTTT
CASSFQDFNQPQHF
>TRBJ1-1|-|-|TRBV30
TGTGCCTGGAGACGGAGCCTGAACACTGAAGCTTTCTTT
CAWRRSLNTEAFF
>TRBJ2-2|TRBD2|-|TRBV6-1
TGTGCCAGCAGGGGACTAGCGGGAGCCACCGGGGAGCTGTTTTTT
CASRGLAGATGELFF
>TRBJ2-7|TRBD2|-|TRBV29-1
TGCAGCGTTGGTCCCCTAGCGGGAGCCACCTACGAGCAGTACTTC
CSVGPLAGATYEQYF
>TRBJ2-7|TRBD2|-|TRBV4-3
TGCGCCAGCAGCTCGGCTAGCGGGGGCGCCTACGAGCAGTACTTC
CASSSASGGAYEQYF
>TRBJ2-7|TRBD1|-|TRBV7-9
TGTGCCAGCAGCCCAGGAGGGACAGGGGGCCCCTACGAGCAGTACTTC
CASSPGGTGGPYEQYF
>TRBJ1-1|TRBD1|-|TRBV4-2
TGTGCCAGCAGACGGACAGGGACCGCGCACACTGAAGCTTTCTTT
CASRRTGTAHTEAFF
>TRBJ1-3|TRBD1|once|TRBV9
TGTGCCAGCAGCGTAACGGACAGGGACATCTCTGGAAACACCATATATTTT
CASSVTDRDISGNTIYF
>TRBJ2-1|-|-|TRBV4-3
TGCGCCAGCAGCCAAGGGCGGTCCGTCGGCACCTACAATGAGCAGTTCTTC
CASSQGRSVGTYNEQFF
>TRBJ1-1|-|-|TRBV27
TGTGCCAGCAGTAGACAGGCTATTAACACTGAAGCTTTCTTT
CASSRQAINTEAFF
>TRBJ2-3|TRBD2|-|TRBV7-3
TGTGCCAGCAGCTTCAGCGGGAGGCCCCATACGCAGTATTTT
CASSFSGRPHTQYF
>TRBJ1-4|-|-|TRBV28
TGTGCCAGCAGTTCGGGTGGGGCTGGGGAAAAACTGTTTTTT
CASSSGGAGEKLFF
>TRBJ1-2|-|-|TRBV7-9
TGTGCCAGCAGAGAGACAGCGAACTATGGCTACACCTTC
CASRETANYGYTF
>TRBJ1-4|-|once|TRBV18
TGTGCCAGCTCACCAATCGTTGATTCAGGGAGGCTGTTTTTT
CASSPIVDSGRLFF
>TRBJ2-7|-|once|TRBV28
TGTGCCAGCAGCGGGATTAGGGGACAACGACCGGATAAATACTTC
CASSGIRGQRPDKYF
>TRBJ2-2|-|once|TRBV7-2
TGTGCCAGCAGCCCCGACACCCGAAGGAGGACCGGGGAGCTGTTTTTT
CASSPDTRRRTGELFF
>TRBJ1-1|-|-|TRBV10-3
TGTGCCATCAGTGAGACAGGGCCCACTGAAGCTTTCTTT
CAISETGPTEAFF
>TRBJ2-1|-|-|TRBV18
TGTGCCAGCTCACCGAGGCCCCTTGAGCAGTTCTTC
CASSPRPLEQFF
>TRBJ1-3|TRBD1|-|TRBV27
TGTGCCAGCAGTCTCACCGGACAGGCTGGAAACACCATATATTTT
CASSLTGQAGNTIYF
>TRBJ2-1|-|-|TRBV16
TGTGCCAGCAGCCAATATTTATACAATGAGCAGTTCTTC
CASSQYLYNEQFF
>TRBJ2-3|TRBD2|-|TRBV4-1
TGCGCCAGCAGCCACGGACTAGCGGGAGGGGGTACGCAGTATTTT
CASSHGLAGGGTQYF
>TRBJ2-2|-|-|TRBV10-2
TGCGCCAGCAGACCCACTGCGAACACCGGGGAGCTGTTTTTT
CASRPTANTGELFF
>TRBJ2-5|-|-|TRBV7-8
TGTGCCAGCAGCCCTGTTCCGGAGACCCAGTACTTC
CASSPVPETQYF
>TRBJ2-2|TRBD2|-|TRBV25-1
TGTGCCACCCTTGACCTACTAGCGGGAGTGGCGGGGGAGCTGTTTTTT
CATLDLLAGVAGELFF
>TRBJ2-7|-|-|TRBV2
TGTGCCAGCACCTTGAACACCTACGAGCAGTACTTC
CASTLNTYEQYF
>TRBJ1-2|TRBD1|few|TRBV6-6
TGTGCCAGCAGTAGCGAAGGGACAGGGGGGGGCTACACCTTC
CASSSEGTGGGYTF
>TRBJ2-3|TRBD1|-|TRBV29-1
TGCAGCGTCCAAGGACAGGGGGCGCATCAGTATTTT
CSVQGQGAHQYF
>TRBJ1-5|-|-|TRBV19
TGTGCCAGTAGCCATGGGGGGGGAAATCAGCCCCAGCATTTT
CASSHGGGNQPQHF
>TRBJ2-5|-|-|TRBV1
TGCACCAGCAGCCAAGACCCCAGCGGGAGGGCCGGAGAGACCCAGTACTTC
CTSSQDPSGRAGETQYF
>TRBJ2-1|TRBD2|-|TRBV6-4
TGTGCCAGCAGTTCCCGGGGGGGAGTAGAAGAGCAGTTCTTC
CASSSRGGVEEQFF
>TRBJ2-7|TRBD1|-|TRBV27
TGTGCCAGCAGTGTCGACAGGGGCGCTACGAGGGAGCAGTACTTC
CASSVDRGATREQYF
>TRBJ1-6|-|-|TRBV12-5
TGTGCTAGTGGATACACAGGGACCTATAATTCACCCCTCCACTTT
CASGYTGTYNSPLHF
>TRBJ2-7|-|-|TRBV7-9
TGTGCCCTCGAAGGGGCAGGGGCCTCCTACGAGCAGTACTTC
CALEGAGASYEQYF
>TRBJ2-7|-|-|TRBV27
TGTGCCAGCAGTGTAACTATTGGAACCTACGAGCAGTACTTC
CASSVTIGTYEQYF
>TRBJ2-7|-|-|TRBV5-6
TGTGCCAGCAGCTCAATATCCGACTCGGCCTACGAGCAGTACTTC
CASSSISDSAYEQYF
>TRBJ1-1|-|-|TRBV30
TGTGCCTGGGAACGGGGGGGCTCTGGTTGGGGCACTGAAGCTTTCTTT
CAWERGGSGWGTEAFF
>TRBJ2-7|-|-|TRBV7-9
TGTGCCAGCAGCGGGGCGTGGGGGAGGACCTACGAGCAGTACTTC
CASSGAWGRTYEQYF
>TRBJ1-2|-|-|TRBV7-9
TGTGCCAGCGGCCACAGGGCTGACTATGGCTACACCTTC
CASGHRADYGYTF
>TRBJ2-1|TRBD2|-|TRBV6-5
TGTGCCAGCAGGGCCGGGACTAGCGGATACAATGAGCAGTTCTTC
CASRAGTSGYNEQFF
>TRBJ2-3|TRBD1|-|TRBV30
TGTGCCTGGAGTACCGGGACAGGGGGCACAGATACGCAGTATTTT
CAWSTGTGGTDTQYF
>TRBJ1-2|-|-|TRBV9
TGTGCCAGCAGCGCTGAGGGCACCCCCTATGGCTACACCTTC
CASSAEGTPYGYTF
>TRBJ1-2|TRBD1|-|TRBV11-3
TGTGCCAGCAGACCCCCGGGACAGGGTAACTATGGCTACACCTTC
CASRPPGQGNYGYTF
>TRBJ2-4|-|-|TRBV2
TGTGCCAGCAGAGGTACCGGGAACAAAAACATTCAGTACTTC
CASRGTGNKNIQYF
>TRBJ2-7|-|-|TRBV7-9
TGTGCCAGCAGCTCACTACCCGGAGGCGCCGACTCCTACGAGCAGTACTTC
CASSSLPGGADSYEQYF
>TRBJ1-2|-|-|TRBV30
TGTGCCTGGAGTGGCCAGATTGGCTACACCTTC
CAWSGQIGYTF
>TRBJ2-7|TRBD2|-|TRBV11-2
TGTGCCAGCAGCTTAGTTGATAGCGGGAACGGTGAGCAGTACTTC
CASSLVDSGNGEQYF
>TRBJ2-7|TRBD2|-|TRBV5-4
TGTGCCAGCACCCCCTCTAGCGGCGAGCAGTACTTC
CASTPSSGEQYF
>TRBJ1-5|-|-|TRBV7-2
TGTGCCAGCAGCACTGATGCTGGGGCTTATCAGCCCCAGCATTTT
CASSTDAGAYQPQHF
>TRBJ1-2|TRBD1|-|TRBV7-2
TGTGCCAGCAGCCAACAGGGGAACCCCTATGGCTACACCTTC
CASSQQGNPYGYTF